These 10 T cell receptor beta chains were all obtained from the same sample, sequenced in a study of shared clonotypes between healthy human individuals. Method: immunoSEQ multiplex PCR; TCRdb's copy keeps in-frame clones and lacks some. The data contain 2.3 million or so clones, over 85% of them singletons. The material sequenced was naive CD4+ T cells from PBMCs. Indicated subset: CD45RA+ positively selected. The receptors shown here come from a man younger than 35 in good health. Some clones in this sample may be carry-over from other donors' samples.

The J gene is TRBJ1-5, the V gene TRBV7-9; D might be TRBD1 (6 bases). Trimming shortened V by 7 bases and J by 4 bases, and 17 bases separated the two germline ends. Germline assignment: CDR1 SEHNR and CDR2 FQNEAQ (reference sequence). The CDR3 consists of 15 residues. This chain's CDR3 is CASTSGDSVNQPQHF. The DNA of the CDR3 is TGTGCCAGCACCTCAGGGGATTCGGTAAATCAGCCCCAGCATTTT.

The chain is built from TRBV28 and TRBJ2-3, with D perhaps matching TRBD1 or TRBD2 (5 bases each). The CDR3 runs 14 residues. Germline CDR1 is MDHEN and CDR2 is SYDVKM. Trimming pared 5 bases from V and 2 bases from J, leaving 11 bases between. Here the CDR3 reads CASSPGPHTDTQYF. In DNA, the CDR3 is TGTGCCAGCAGTCCGGGACCGCACACAGATACGCAGTATTTT.

The chain combines TRBV5-1 with TRBJ2-3; 7 nucleotides line up with TRBD1. CDR1 and CDR2 from the germline V gene are SGHRS and YFSETQ. The trim removed 3 bases at V and 1 base at J, leaving 5 bases unmatched. CDR3 length: 15 amino acids. The CDR3: CASSSGQVGTDTQYF. The CDR3 DNA reads as TGCGCCAGCAGCTCTGGACAGGTGGGCACAGATACGCAGTATTTT.

The chain uses TRBV7-9 and TRBJ1-1, with unresolved D. The CDR3 consists of 13 residues. Germline V CDR1 and CDR2: SEHNR, FQNEAQ (reference sequence). Deletions cut 2 bases from V and 4 bases from J, with 8 bases between. CDR3 DNA sequence: TGTGCCAGCAGCTTAACCGAGGGCACTGAAGCTTTCTTT. This translates into CASSLTEGTEAFF. Variable domain in full (rest from reference TRBV7-9 and TRBJ1-1): DTGVSQNPRHKITKRGQNVTFRCDPISEHNRLYWYRQTLGQGPEFLTYFQNEAQLEKSRLLSDRFSAERPKGSFSTLEIQRTEQGDSAMYLCASSLTEGTEAFFGQGTRLTVV.

This clone was seen a handful of times. The chain uses TRBV19 and TRBJ1-1, with unresolved D. The germline V gene encodes CDR1 LNHDA and CDR2 SQIVND (reference sequence). Trimming removed 3 bases at V and 4 bases at J, with 6 bases between. This CDR3 comprises 12 residues. The CDR3 spells CASSMGGTEAFF. The CDR3, as DNA: TGTGCCAGTAGTATGGGAGGCACTGAAGCTTTCTTT.

The gene calls are TRBV20-1 and TRBJ1-2; possibly TRBD1 for D (5 bases). This CDR3 spans 11 amino acids. The V end was cut by 5 bases, the J end by 8 bases, with 12 bases between. Germline lookup yields CDR1 DFQATT and CDR2 SNEGSKA (reference sequence). The CDR3: CSAGTVVGYTF. Here the CDR3 DNA reads TGCAGTGCTGGGACGGTTGTGGGCTACACCTTC.

The chain uses TRBV28 and TRBJ1-4; D is possibly TRBD1 (5 bases). Trimming cost V 1 base and J 8 bases, with 11 bases left between them. Germline V CDR1 and CDR2: MDHEN, SYDVKM. The CDR3 runs 14 residues. The CDR3 DNA is TGTGCCAGCAGTTTATCAGGGTCGGGAGAAAAACTGTTTTTT. This encodes CASSLSGSGEKLFF.

Here the CDR3 DNA reads TGTGCCAGCAGCGGCGGGACAGGGGACTGCGAGCAGTACTTC. Translation gives CASSGGTGDCEQYF. V is TRBV21-1 and J is TRBJ2-7; the table's D gene call, TRBD1, was not cross checked with the DNA. TRBV21-1 is a documented pseudogene. The CDR3 covers 14 residues.

The chain couples TRBV27 to TRBJ2-7; 7 bases align to TRBD1. V was clipped by 5 bases and J by 0 bases; unmatched bases: 7. Germline V gives CDR1 MNHEY, CDR2 SMNVEV (reference sequence). There are 15 residues in the CDR3. CDR3 DNA: TGTGCCAGCAGTCCTTTGTCAGGGGGCTCCTACGAGCAGTACTTC. Translation: CASSPLSGGSYEQYF.

This sequence joins TRBV28 and TRBJ2-7, with D tentatively TRBD1 (6 bases). The CDR3 is 16 amino acids. Germline CDR1 reads MDHEN; CDR2 reads SYDVKM. V was trimmed by 5 bases and J by 0 bases, leaving 17 bases between them. Written as DNA, the CDR3 is TGTGCCAGCAGTCTTACGACAGGCGGTAGCTCCTACGAGCAGTACTTC. The encoded protein is CASSLTTGGSSYEQYF.